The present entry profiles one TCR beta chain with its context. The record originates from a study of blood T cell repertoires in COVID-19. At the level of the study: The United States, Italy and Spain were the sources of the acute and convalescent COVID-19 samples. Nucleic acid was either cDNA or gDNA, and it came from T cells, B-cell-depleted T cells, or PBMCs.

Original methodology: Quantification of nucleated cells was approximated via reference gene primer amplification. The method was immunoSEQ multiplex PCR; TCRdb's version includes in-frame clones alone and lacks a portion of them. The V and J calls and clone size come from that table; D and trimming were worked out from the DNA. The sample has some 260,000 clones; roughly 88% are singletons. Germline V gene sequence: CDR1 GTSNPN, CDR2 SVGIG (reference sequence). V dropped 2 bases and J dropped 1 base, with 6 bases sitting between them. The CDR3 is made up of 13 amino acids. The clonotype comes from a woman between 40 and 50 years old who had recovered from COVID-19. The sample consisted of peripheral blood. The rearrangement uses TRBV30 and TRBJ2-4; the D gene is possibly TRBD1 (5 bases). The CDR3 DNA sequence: TGTGCCTGGAGTAAGGGGGCCAAAAACATTCAGTACTTC. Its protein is CAWSKGAKNIQYF.